Listed below are T cell receptor beta chains from one sample, sequenced in a study of blood T cells in healthy people across ages. MiXCR, run by TCRdb on the 5' RACE reads, gives a single entry per CDR3 protein. The top ten clones hold 11% of a sample with 1.6 million or so distinct CDR3 sequences, approximately 32% of them seen once. The material sequenced was blood. The receptors derive from a woman aged 25 to 45 in good health. Both conserved end residues are part of each CDR3. D genes are given only for firm matches. For some rows the clone size is stated as once, few or many, or as a class when expanded; others skip it.

clone size,D gene,J gene,V gene,CDR3 protein,CDR3 DNA
NA,NA,TRBJ1-5,TRBV12-3/TRBV12-4,CASSHLNVDQPQHF,TGTGCCAGCAGCCACCTTAATGTGGATCAGCCCCAGCATTTT
NA,NA,TRBJ2-1,TRBV29-1,CSVSRDSYNEQFF,TGCAGCGTGAGCCGGGACTCCTACAATGAGCAGTTCTTC
NA,TRBD2,TRBJ2-7,TRBV6-2/TRBV6-3,CASSSGRGLSSYEQYF,TGTGCCAGCAGCTCCGGGAGGGGACTAAGCTCCTACGAGCAGTACTTC
NA,NA,TRBJ2-7,TRBV27,CASRPLTYDLEYEQYF,TGTGCCAGCAGGCCTCTTACTTATGACCTCGAATACGAGCAGTACTTC
NA,TRBD2,TRBJ2-5,TRBV4-1,CASGQLGLAGETQYF,TGCGCCAGCGGCCAACTAGGACTAGCGGGAGAGACCCAGTACTTC
NA,NA,TRBJ2-7,TRBV21-1,CASSKKDEQYF,TGTGCCAGCAGCAAAAAAGATGAGCAGTACTTC
NA,TRBD2,TRBJ2-5,TRBV12-5,CASGLGGAGGPFEQYF,TGTGCTAGTGGTCTAGGGGGAGCGGGGGGGCCCTTTGAGCAGTACTTC
few,NA,TRBJ1-1,TRBV3-1,CASRPHTGSTEAFF,TGTGCCAGCAGACCCCATACAGGGTCCACTGAAGCTTTCTTT
few,NA,TRBJ2-2,TRBV29-1,CSALPTGKGNTGELFF,TGTAGCGCACTACCCACAGGGAAGGGGAACACCGGGGAGCTGTTTTTT
few,NA,TRBJ2-7,TRBV25-1,CATWAGSSYEQYF,TGTGCCACCTGGGCGGGGAGCTCCTACGAGCAGTACTTC
NA,NA,TRBJ2-1,TRBV30,CACTPVYNEQFF,TGTGCCTGCACACCCGTCTACAATGAGCAGTTCTTC
NA,NA,TRBJ2-7,TRBV20-1,CSAREEGGYEQYF,TGCAGTGCTAGAGAGGAGGGCGGCTACGAGCAGTACTTC
many,TRBD2,TRBJ2-7,TRBV29-1,CSVSSGPPSYEQYF,TGCAGCGTCTCTAGCGGACCACCCTCCTACGAGCAGTACTTC
few,TRBD1,TRBJ2-7,TRBV20-1,CSAGQVSYEQYF,TGCAGTGCGGGACAGGTATCCTACGAGCAGTACTTC
few,TRBD1,TRBJ2-6,TRBV7-9,CASSLQLGQGFSGANVLTF,TGTGCCAGCAGCTTACAGCTCGGACAGGGATTCTCTGGGGCCAACGTCCTGACTTTC
once,NA,TRBJ1-1,TRBV30,CAWGPWGRGPEAFF,TGTGCCTGGGGTCCCTGGGGGAGGGGACCTGAAGCTTTCTTT
NA,NA,TRBJ2-7,TRBV28,CASNPPGPLGGEQYF,TGTGCCAGCAACCCACCGGGACCCCTGGGCGGCGAGCAGTACTTC
few,TRBD2,TRBJ2-7,TRBV30,CAWNSGSHEQYF,TGTGCCTGGAATAGCGGGAGCCACGAGCAGTACTTC
NA,TRBD2,TRBJ2-3,TRBV9,CASSPPRTSGSADTQYF,TGTGCCAGCAGCCCCCCCCGGACTAGCGGGAGTGCAGATACGCAGTATTTT
NA,TRBD1,TRBJ1-2,TRBV2,CASSDGQGTNYGYTF,TGTGCCAGCAGTGACGGACAGGGAACTAACTATGGCTACACCTTC
many,NA,TRBJ2-1,TRBV29-1,CSARGTFEGDEQFF,TGCAGCGCTAGGGGAACATTCGAGGGCGATGAGCAGTTCTTC
once,TRBD1,TRBJ2-1,TRBV6-5,CASSYAPGQQETQFF,TGTGCCAGCAGTTACGCGCCGGGACAGCAAGAGACCCAGTTCTTC
NA,NA,TRBJ1-5,TRBV5-1,CASSLRGDPDQPQHF,TGCGCCAGCAGCTTGCGGGGGGACCCGGATCAGCCCCAGCATTTT
many,TRBD1,TRBJ2-1,TRBV29-1,CSVGDRGDLIREQFF,TGCAGCGTCGGTGACAGGGGCGATCTGATTCGGGAGCAGTTCTTC
NA,NA,TRBJ2-7,TRBV2,CASSDSHEQYF,TGTGCCAGCAGTGATAGCCACGAGCAGTACTTC
few,NA,TRBJ2-7,TRBV18,CASSPPSGGNEQYF,TGTGCCAGCTCACCACCGTCCGGGGGCAACGAGCAGTACTTC
NA,NA,TRBJ2-3,TRBV9,CASSVGGAMEEDTQYF,TGTGCCAGCAGCGTAGGGGGGGCCATGGAGGAAGATACGCAGTATTTT
NA,TRBD1,TRBJ2-5,TRBV7-2,CASGRFVGQSQETQYF,TGTGCCAGCGGCCGATTCGTGGGACAGAGCCAAGAGACCCAGTACTTC
NA,NA,TRBJ1-2,TRBV6-1,CASSAGRTGYTF,TGTGCCAGCAGCGCCGGGAGGACTGGCTACACCTTC
NA,TRBD2,TRBJ2-3,TRBV6-2/TRBV6-3,CASSYFSSGGPSTDTQYF,TGTGCCAGCAGTTACTTCTCTAGCGGGGGACCTAGCACAGATACGCAGTATTTT
NA,TRBD1,TRBJ1-2,TRBV20-1,CSAPGTGAGRGYTF,TGCAGTGCTCCCGGGACAGGCGCCGGGCGAGGCTACACCTTC
few,NA,TRBJ2-1,TRBV20-1,CSAPSLRARGYNEQFF,TGCAGTGCCCCCAGCCTCAGGGCCAGGGGTTACAATGAGCAGTTCTTC
few,NA,TRBJ1-2,TRBV30,CACLLLDDGYTF,TGTGCCTGCCTCCTTCTGGACGATGGCTACACCTTC
NA,NA,TRBJ2-5,TRBV18,CASSRQDAFQETQYF,TGTGCCAGCTCACGACAGGACGCGTTCCAAGAGACCCAGTACTTC
NA,NA,TRBJ1-6,TRBV14,CASSQDHRNSPLHF,TGTGCCAGCAGCCAAGATCATCGGAATTCACCCCTCCACTTT
NA,NA,TRBJ1-1,TRBV20-1,CSARGDPGANTEAFF,TGCAGTGCTAGAGGGGACCCGGGCGCGAACACTGAAGCTTTCTTT
NA,NA,TRBJ2-1,TRBV27,CASSDLSQGEYNEQFF,TGTGCCAGCAGTGACCTTAGCCAAGGAGAATACAATGAGCAGTTCTTC
NA,NA,TRBJ2-7,TRBV20-1,CSAPAEGTACEQYF,TGCAGTGCCCCCGCCGAGGGTACGGCCTGCGAGCAGTACTTC
NA,NA,TRBJ1-5,TRBV6-6,CASTLELWQPQHF,TGTGCCAGCACCCTGGAGTTATGGCAGCCCCAGCATTTT
NA,NA,TRBJ1-5,TRBV20-1,CSAGGDQPQHF,TGCAGTGCCGGAGGAGATCAGCCCCAGCACTTT
NA,NA,TRBJ1-5,TRBV28,CASSLARGGYQPQHF,TGTGCCAGCAGTTTAGCCAGGGGAGGCTATCAGCCCCAGCATTTT